These T cell receptor beta chains were read from a single sample in a study of identifying expanded T cells in peripheral blood. Here immunoSEQ multiplex PCR was the method, and the copy in TCRdb shows in-frame clones only, minus some. The repertoire holds about 98,000 clones, with about 87% as singletons. Sequencing input: blood. These TCRs come from a person aged 18 to 69 in good health. Both conserved end residues are part of each CDR3. A D gene is named only where the DNA matches it firmly.

V gene	J gene	D gene	CDR3 DNA	CDR3 protein
TRBV18	TRBJ1-5	NA	TGTGCCAGCTCACCGAGGGGAAGAGGGGACAATCAGCCCCAGCATTTT	CASSPRGRGDNQPQHF
TRBV2	TRBJ1-2	NA	TGTGCCAGCAGTTGGAACACCGCGGATGGCTACACCTTC	CASSWNTADGYTF
TRBV21-1	TRBJ2-3	NA	TGTGCCAGCAGCGCCCGGACAGGGGGCGAAGGTGATACGCAGTATTTT	CASSARTGGEGDTQYF
TRBV18	TRBJ2-1	NA	TGTGCCAGCTCCCGCATGGGGACCCAATACAATGAGCAGTTCTTC	CASSRMGTQYNEQFF
TRBV18	TRBJ2-2	TRBD1	TGTGCCAGCTCACCCACGGACAGGGCGCTGTTCGGGGAGCTGTTTTTT	CASSPTDRALFGELFF
TRBV7-2	TRBJ1-2	TRBD1	TGTGCCAGCAGCCTCAACAGGGGCGACCTGAATGGCTACACCTTC	CASSLNRGDLNGYTF
TRBV7-6	TRBJ2-7	TRBD1	TGTGCCAGCAGCCAGGACAGGGTTAGCTACGAGCAGTACTTC	CASSQDRVSYEQYF
TRBV5-1	TRBJ1-2	NA	TGCGCCAGCAAAGAACAGCCCGGCTGGGTTTACTATGGCTACACCTTC	CASKEQPGWVYYGYTF
TRBV7-2	TRBJ1-1	NA	TGTGCCAGCAGCTTTCGGAAGGGGGATGAAGCTTTCTTT	CASSFRKGDEAFF
TRBV7-9	TRBJ2-7	NA	TGTGCCAGCAGCTTGCGTAGTACCTACGAGCAGTACTTC	CASSLRSTYEQYF